This TCR beta chain was profiled in a study of T-cell reconstitution after alpha-beta-depleted transplantation in children. The library targeted TCRbeta and was prepared with unique molecular identifiers. TCRdb reprocessed the PCR reads with MiXCR, giving one entry per CDR3 protein. The table lists 200,000 to 250,000 distinct CDR3 sequences, about 11% of them singletons. CDR1 and CDR2 (germline): LGHDT, YNNKEL (reference sequence). The CDR3 is 16 residues long. J was trimmed by 0 bases and V by 7 bases; bases with no gene match: 7. This sequence was found in a human donor who donated a stem cell graft to a child with acute lymphoblastic leukemia. J is TRBJ2-2 and V is TRBV3-1; 8 bases agree with TRBD1. The source was PBMCs from the stem cell graft donor, collected from the stem cell graft. The CDR3 bases are TGTGCCAGCAATCCGGACAGGGTGGCGAACACCGGGGAGCTGTTTTTT. Its translation is CASNPDRVANTGELFF.